These 29 T cell receptor beta chains originate from one sample sequenced in a study of T cells in Graves' hyperthyroidism and ophthalmopathy. Amplification yielded TCR beta CDR3 regions, with RNA transcripts as the source. The TCR CDR3 first-round RT-PCR relied on the HTBI primer set. TCRdb re-analysed the multiplex PCR reads in MiXCR, keeping a single row per CDR3 protein. The sample contains approximately 200,000 distinct CDR3 sequences, 18% of which appear only once. Sample: blood. These receptors all come from a man aged 35-49 years with Graves' hyperthyroidism.

This clonotype has a count of ten or more. The V and J genes are TRBV5-5 and TRBJ1-1; no clear D gene. The CDR3 is 15 residues long. Per the germline V gene, CDR1 is SGHKS and CDR2 is YYEKEE (reference sequence). Trimming took off 1 base at V and 5 bases at J, with 15 bases between the two ends. CDR3 nucleotides: TGTGCCAGCAGCTTGTTGGGCACACCGGGGACTGAAGCTTTCTTT. Residues: CASSLLGTPGTEAFF.

In its sample, this clonotype was seen many times. The chain carries TRBV6-1 and TRBJ1-1, with D possibly matching TRBD1 (5 bases). V was clipped by 4 bases and J by 1 base, with 10 bases between them. Germline V gene data show CDR1 as MNHNS and CDR2 as SASEGT. The CDR3 consists of 14 residues. The CDR3 nucleotides are TGTGCCAGCAGTGCTTCCAGGGAGAACACTGAAGCTTTCTTT. This sequence encodes CASSASRENTEAFF.

This clonotype came up many times. This chain uses TRBV3-1 with TRBJ2-5; possibly TRBD2 for D (7 bases). The V end lost 0 bases, the J end lost 5 bases, and 22 bases lay between the germline ends. The CDR3 sequence is 18 residues long. Germline loops: CDR1 LGHDT, CDR2 YNNKEL (reference sequence). CDR3 in DNA: TGTGCCAGCAGCCAAGATCGTCGGGGGCGGGGGTCCGGGGAGACCCAGTACTTC. It codes for CASSQDRRGRGSGETQYF.

This clonotype has at least ten counts. This chain uses TRBV3-1 with TRBJ1-2, with D unclear. Between the trimmed V and J ends, which lost 0 bases and 1 base, there was a span of 9 bases. The CDR3 is 15 residues long. The V gene's germline CDR1 is LGHDT and CDR2 YNNKEL (reference sequence). Written as DNA, the CDR3 is TGTGCCAGCAGCCAAGAGAGTCGGGGTAACTATGGCTACACCTTC. Amino acids: CASSQESRGNYGYTF.

This chain uses TRBV7-2 with TRBJ2-5; D remains ambiguous. The germline CDR1 and CDR2 sequences are SGHTA and FQGNSA. The V and J ends lost 5 bases and 2 bases respectively, with 15 bases between them. This CDR3 comprises 15 residues. The CDR3 protein is CASSIKPWLQETQYF. The CDR3, as DNA: TGTGCCAGCAGCATCAAGCCGTGGCTTCAAGAGACCCAGTACTTC.

The V call is TRBV5-6, the J call TRBJ1-6, with 9 bases lining up with TRBD1. J gave up 10 bases and V 0 bases, and 8 bases lay outside the gene matches. This CDR3 region has 16 residues. Germline assignment: CDR1 SGHDT and CDR2 YYEEEE. The CDR3 DNA sequence: TGTGCCAGCAGCTTGGCCCATCCGGGACAGGGATCACCCCTCCACTTT. It translates to CASSLAHPGQGSPLHF.

The table lists this clonotype with many counts. The rearrangement joins TRBV3-1 to TRBJ1-1; D unresolved. CDR3 length: 14 residues. Germline CDR1 LGHDT, CDR2 YNNKEL (reference sequence). With 5 bases removed from V and 3 bases from J, the gap between germline ends came to 13 bases. This CDR3 is CASSLGGVDTEAFF. The DNA of the CDR3 is TGTGCCAGCAGCTTAGGTGGGGTAGACACTGAAGCTTTCTTT. The full variable domain, completed using reference TRBV3-1 and TRBJ1-1, is DTAVSQTPKYLVTQMGNDKSIKCEQNLGHDTMYWYKQDSKKFLKIMFSYNNKELIINETVPNRFSPKSPDKAHLNLHINSLELGDSAVYFCASSLGGVDTEAFFGQGTRLTVV.

The chain couples TRBV11-3 to TRBJ2-5; 7 nucleotides agree with TRBD2. Unmatched junction bases numbered 9, after V lost 4 bases and J lost 4 bases. The germline V gene has CDR1 SGHNT and CDR2 YENEEA. This CDR3 is 15 amino acids long. CDR3 in DNA: TGTGCCAGCAGCTCGACTAGCCGGGGGAGAGAGACCCAGTACTTC. It specifies CASSSTSRGRETQYF.

The CDR3 DNA sequence: TGTGTCAGTCGACCAGGTGGGAAAGATCAGCCCCAGCATTTT. Amino acids: CVSRPGGKDQPQHF. The chain recombines TRBV28 with TRBJ1-5, with D unclear. This CDR3 spans 14 amino acids. The germline V gene encodes CDR1 MDHEN and CDR2 SYDVKM.

This clonotype was found many times. The rearrangement joins TRBV7-2 to TRBJ2-5; the D gene is possibly TRBD2 (5 bases). The V gene's germline CDR1 is SGHTA and CDR2 FQGNSA. The V end lost 3 bases, the J end lost 2 bases, and 16 bases lay between the germline ends. The CDR3 spans 16 residues. CDR3 region: CASSFSGVEGQETQYF. CDR3 DNA sequence: TGTGCCAGCAGCTTCAGTGGTGTCGAGGGACAAGAGACCCAGTACTTC.

The chain couples TRBV29-1 to TRBJ1-5, with 11 bases aligning to TRBD1. After removal of 7 bases from V and 11 bases from J, the junction contained 7 bases not matched to a gene. CDR1 is SQVTM, CDR2 ANQGSEA, per germline. The CDR3 runs to 12 residues. CDR3 loop: CSAGDRGGAQHF. CDR3 bases: TGCAGCGCGGGGGACAGGGGGGGGGCCCAGCATTTT.

On this clonotype: This may come from a read error, since a much larger clone is one base off. The CDR3 nucleotides are TGCAGTGCAATTGGACAGGTTGCCTACGAGCAGTACTTC. Its translation is CSAIGQVAYEQYF. This chain links TRBV20-1 with TRBJ2-7; 7 positions match TRBD1. The CDR3 is 13 amino acids. CDR1 and CDR2 (germline): DFQATT, SNEGSKA (reference sequence). J lost 2 bases, V lost 6 bases, and 7 bases had no gene match.

Many counts were recorded for this clonotype. The chain uses TRBV12-5 and TRBJ2-5; no definite D call. Trimming cost V 0 bases and J 5 bases, with 7 bases left between them. Germline CDR1 is LGHNT and CDR2 is FRNRAP. This CDR3 region has 13 residues. CDR3 DNA: TGTGCTAGTGGTTTGGTTCCCGGCGAGACCCAGTACTTC. Protein sequence: CASGLVPGETQYF.

This clonotype was counted between two and nine times. The chain combines TRBV11-2 with TRBJ1-5; 9 nucleotides align to TRBD1. V shed 3 bases and J 5 bases; nucleotides not matched to a gene: 5. The CDR3 extends over 15 amino acids. CDR1 and CDR2 (germline): SGHAT, FQNNGV. CDR3: CASSLEGQGHQPQHF. As DNA, the CDR3 is TGTGCCAGCAGCTTGGAGGGACAGGGACATCAGCCCCAGCATTTT.

The table lists this clonotype with many counts. J is TRBJ2-5 and V is TRBV5-4, with 8 bases identical to TRBD2. V was pared by 0 bases and J by 2 bases, with 3 bases of the junction left unmatched. Germline loops: CDR1 SGHNT, CDR2 YYREEE (reference sequence). This CDR3 contains 15 residues. This CDR3 reads CASSLGLAQQETQYF. For the CDR3, the DNA is TGTGCCAGCAGCTTGGGACTAGCGCAACAAGAGACCCAGTACTTC.

This clonotype was detected only once. This chain links TRBV5-4 with TRBJ2-7; D could derive from TRBD1 or TRBD2 (6 bases each). CDR1 and CDR2 (germline): SGHNT, YYREEE (reference sequence). The CDR3 consists of 14 residues. V dropped 1 base and J dropped 6 bases, with 14 bases sitting between them. The CDR3 sequence: CASSLSRGGFEQYF. The DNA for the CDR3 is TGTGCCAGCAGCTTGTCCAGGGGAGGCTTCGAGCAGTACTTC.

This clonotype has at least ten counts. CDR3 loop: CASSLDMGTSWDIAKNIQYF. CDR3 nucleotides: TGTGCCAGCAGCTTAGACATGGGCACCTCGTGGGATATAGCCAAAAACATTCAGTACTTC. This chain connects TRBV7-8 to TRBJ2-4; D unresolved. Germline V lookup: CDR1 SGHVS, CDR2 FQNEAQ. The CDR3 has 20 amino acids. Trimming stripped 1 base from V and 0 bases from J, with 22 bases between.

This clonotype was observed many times. The chain joins TRBV6-2 or TRBV6-3 to TRBJ2-2; D uncertain. The length of the CDR3 is 15 residues. V dropped 4 bases and J dropped 6 bases, with 15 bases sitting between them. Germline V gene sequence: CDR1 MNHEY, CDR2 SVGEGT. The CDR3 DNA follows: TGTGCCAGCAGTTTTGGACCCCCTGGAGCCGGGGAGCTGTTTTTT. This gives the protein CASSFGPPGAGELFF.

This clonotype was counted at least ten times. This chain uses TRBV18 with TRBJ2-5, with D perhaps TRBD1 (5 bases). The CDR3 has 14 residues. Germline lookup yields CDR1 KGHSH and CDR2 LQKENI. V lost 8 bases, J lost 1 base, and 14 bases lay in between. The CDR3 DNA reads TGTGCCAGCAGCCCCCGACAGAGCCAAGAGACCCAGTACTTC. Translated, it gives CASSPRQSQETQYF.

The chain combines TRBV19 with TRBJ1-2; D unresolved. Germline-derived CDR1 and CDR2 are LNHDA and SQIVND (reference sequence). Trimming pared 3 bases from V and 4 bases from J, leaving 9 bases between. This CDR3 region has 13 residues. The CDR3 DNA reads TGTGCCAGTAGTATGGCCCAGCTCTATGGCTACACCTTC. Its translation: CASSMAQLYGYTF.

By share, this clonotype ranks as medium-sized. V usage is TRBV7-8 and J usage is TRBJ1-5, with D possibly being TRBD1 (5 bases). The germline V gene encodes CDR1 SGHVS and CDR2 FQNEAQ. Trimming cost V 1 base and J 7 bases, with 17 bases left between them. The CDR3 extends over 16 amino acids. The CDR3 nucleotides are TGTGCCAGCAGCTTAGATTTCGGGGCAGAGGGACAGCCCCAGCATTTT. Translated, it gives CASSLDFGAEGQPQHF.

In this sample, this clonotype turned up once. This CDR3 fails to terminate in the conserved phenylalanine or tryptophan, so it likely reflects a read error. The V call is TRBV20-1, the J call TRBJ2-1; TRBD2 matches 9 bases. The CDR3 is 16 amino acids. Trimming at V came to 1 base and at J to 1 base, leaving 5 bases not matched to a gene. Per germline, CDR1 DFQATT and CDR2 SNEGSKA (reference sequence). The CDR3 is CSARGAGGASYNEQFL. In nucleotides, the CDR3 is TGCAGTGCTAGAGGGGCGGGGGGGGCTTCCTACAATGAGCAGTTCCTC.

This clonotype has ten or more counts. The V and J genes are TRBV5-1 and TRBJ1-1; no reliable D call. Deletions cut 6 bases from V and 3 bases from J, with 15 bases between. Germline CDR1 reads SGHRS; CDR2 reads YFSETQ. This CDR3 region has 14 residues. DNA for the CDR3: TGCGCCAGCAAGATAATTCTTTCGGACACTGAAGCTTTCTTT. Encoded protein: CASKIILSDTEAFF.

This clonotype was counted ten times or more. The chain has TRBV4-2 and TRBJ2-7; no reliable D call. V shed 6 bases and J shed 3 bases, with 18 bases lying between them. This CDR3 comprises 15 residues. Germline CDR1 and CDR2: LGHNA and YNFKEQ. DNA for the CDR3: TGTGCCAGCAGTCCAAGGCGCGGATCCTTCTACGAGCAGTACTTC. Its protein product is CASSPRRGSFYEQYF.

This clonotype was detected many times. The chain is built from TRBV20-1 and TRBJ2-5; 8 bases fit TRBD1. The CDR3 spans 13 residues. V shed 6 bases and J 5 bases; nucleotides not matched to a gene: 8. Germline CDR1 is DFQATT and CDR2 is SNEGSKA (reference sequence). This chain's CDR3 is CSALRTGWETQYF. In DNA, the CDR3 is TGCAGTGCCCTTAGGACAGGGTGGGAGACCCAGTACTTC.

This clonotype was observed many times. The chain recombines TRBV2 with TRBJ2-2; tentative D call: TRBD1 (5 bases). CDR1 SNHLY and CDR2 FYNNEI come from the germline V gene. The CDR3 runs to 15 residues. Deletions cut 1 base from V and 0 bases from J, with 6 bases between. CDR3 sequence (DNA): TGTGCCAGCAGTGAAGGGGGCCCGAACACCGGGGAGCTGTTTTTT. Amino acids: CASSEGGPNTGELFF.

The chain has TRBV10-3 and TRBJ1-3; D uncertain. Trimming shortened V by 0 bases and J by 0 bases, and 9 bases separated the two germline ends. CDR1 and CDR2 from the germline V gene are ENHRY and SYGVKD. The CDR3 spans 16 residues. The CDR3 sequence is CAISESYRSSGNTIYF. CDR3 DNA: TGTGCCATCAGTGAGTCCTACAGATCCTCTGGAAACACCATATATTTT.

This clonotype has ten or more counts. This chain links TRBV12-3 or TRBV12-4 with TRBJ2-7, with 7 positions matching TRBD1. V lost 5 bases to trimming and J lost 4 bases; unmatched junction nucleotides: 8. The CDR3 consists of 14 residues. CDR3 region: CASSIGQVIYEQYF. In DNA form, the CDR3 reads TGTGCCAGCAGTATAGGACAGGTGATTTACGAGCAGTACTTC.

This clonotype was picked up many times. The rearrangement links TRBV28 to TRBJ1-4; D remains unclear. Germline assignment: CDR1 MDHEN and CDR2 SYDVKM. The CDR3 length is 14 residues. V lost 4 bases, J lost 7 bases, and 13 bases lay in between. The CDR3 is CASSSQATVEKLFF. CDR3 nucleotides: TGTGCCAGCAGTTCCCAAGCCACAGTTGAAAAACTGTTTTTT.